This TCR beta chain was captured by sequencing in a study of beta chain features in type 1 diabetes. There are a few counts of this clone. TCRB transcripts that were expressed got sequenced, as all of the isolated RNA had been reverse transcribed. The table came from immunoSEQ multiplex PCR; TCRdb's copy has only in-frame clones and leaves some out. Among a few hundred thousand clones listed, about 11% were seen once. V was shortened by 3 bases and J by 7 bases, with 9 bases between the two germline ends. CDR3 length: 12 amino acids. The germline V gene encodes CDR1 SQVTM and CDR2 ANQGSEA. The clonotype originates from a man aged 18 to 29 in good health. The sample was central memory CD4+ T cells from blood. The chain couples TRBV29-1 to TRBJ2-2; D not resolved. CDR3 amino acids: CSVEEASGELFF. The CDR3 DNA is TGCAGCGTTGAGGAAGCGAGCGGGGAGCTGTTTTTT.